This note documents a single T cell receptor (beta chain) sequence. This specimen belongs to a study of blood T cell repertoires in COVID-19. About the study: COVID-19 samples collected from the United States, Italy and Spain covered acute and convalescent phases.

The assay was immunoSEQ multiplex PCR, and TCRdb's table has in-frame clones only and misses some. The sample holds about 480,000 clones, roughly 88% seen once. The length of the CDR3 is 17 residues. Germline V gene sequence: CDR1 SGHKS, CDR2 YYEKEE (reference sequence). V dropped 4 bases and J dropped 7; count of bases not matched to a gene: 10. Individuals aged 18 to 89 years were recruited from roughly 22 US areas. The sequence was obtained from a middle-aged woman who had recovered from COVID-19. The chain has TRBV5-5 and TRBJ2-5; 16 nucleotides align to TRBD2. Sequenced sample: PBMCs or T cells enriched from blood (not recorded which). CDR3 amino acids: CASSTGLAGGPYVTQYF. The CDR3 nucleotides read TGTGCCAGCAGCACGGGACTAGCGGGAGGGCCTTACGTGACCCAGTACTTC.